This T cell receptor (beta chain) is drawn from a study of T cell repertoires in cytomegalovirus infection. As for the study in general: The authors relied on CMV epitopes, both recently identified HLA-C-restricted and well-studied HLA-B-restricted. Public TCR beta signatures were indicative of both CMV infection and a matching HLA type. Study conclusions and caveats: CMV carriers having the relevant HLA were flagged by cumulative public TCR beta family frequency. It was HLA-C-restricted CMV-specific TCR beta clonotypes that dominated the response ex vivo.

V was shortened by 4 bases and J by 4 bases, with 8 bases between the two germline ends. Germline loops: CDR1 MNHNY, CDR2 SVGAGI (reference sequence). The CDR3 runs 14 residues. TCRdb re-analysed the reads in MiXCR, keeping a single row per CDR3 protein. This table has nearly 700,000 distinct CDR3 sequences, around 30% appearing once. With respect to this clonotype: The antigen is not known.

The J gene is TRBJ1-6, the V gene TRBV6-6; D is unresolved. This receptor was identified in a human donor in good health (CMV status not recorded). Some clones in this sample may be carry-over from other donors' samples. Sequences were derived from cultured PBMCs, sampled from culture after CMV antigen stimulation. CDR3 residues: CASSSGPYNSPLHF. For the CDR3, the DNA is TGTGCCAGCAGTTCCGGGCCGTATAATTCACCCCTCCACTTT.